Described below is a single T cell receptor (beta chain) sequence and its context. The target antigen is unknown. The V gene end was trimmed by 2 bases and the J gene end by 7 bases; junction bases not matched to a gene: 5. CDR3 length: 15 amino acids. Germline assignment: CDR1 SGHDT and CDR2 YYEEEE. This was the immunoSEQ version 4 assay in survey mode. Generated by immunoSEQ multiplex PCR, the TCRdb table keeps only in-frame clones and is missing some. The sample records 37,000 or so clones, about 87% being singletons. Anti-CD3/anti-CD28 beads served as a nonspecific positive control stimulus. Sorting selected CD4+ T cells upregulating both CD40 ligand and CD69. This specimen belongs to a study of persistence of HIV-infected CD4 T cells.

The source was CD4+ T cells sorted from PBMCs after roughly 18-hour stimulation, collected from a patient who received antiretroviral therapy. This clonotype was obtained from an adult man with HIV who was CMV-seropositive. The V and J genes are TRBV5-6 and TRBJ1-4; 10 bases are a match to TRBD1. In DNA form, the CDR3 reads TGTGCCAGCAGCTTAGGGACAGGGGTTACTGAAAAACTGTTTTTT. Translation: CASSLGTGVTEKLFF.